The source of this T cell receptor (beta chain) is a study of Ad26.COV2.S vaccination and SARS-CoV-2 variants (dated by TCRdb to about 2021). About the full investigation: Vaccine-arm donors were drawn from COV1001, a multicentre, randomized, double-blind, placebo-controlled phase I-IIa trial of Ad26.COV2.S in healthy adults. Ad26.COV2.S was given intramuscularly at 5x10^10 or 1x10^11 viral particles, as a single shot or as two shots 56 days apart. The specificity and breadth of SARS-CoV-2-reactive T cell receptors after Ad26.COV2.S vaccination were assessed by TCRbeta repertoire sequencing. The TCR-sequenced set comprised approximately 32 samples: around 20 Ad26.COV2.S vaccine recipients, 5 placebo recipients and 8 SARS-CoV-2 convalescent individuals. Trial participants were randomized into five groups of five, in which low-dose or high-dose Ad26.COV2.S was given once or twice, or placebo was given on both occasions. Throughout the experiments and outcome assessment, investigators stayed blinded to trial group allocation.

Study-level results and caveats: Vaccine and placebo recipients had comparable non-spike TCR breadth, which fits with the vaccine containing only spike. According to the authors, total T cell responses may have been underestimated by the TCR breadth and depth analyses. Comparing responses between vaccine doses or regimens was not something the study was powered to do. Substantial breadth of spike-specific CD8+ and CD4+ T cell responses was reported after vaccination. Ad26.COV2.S recipients had higher spike-specific TCR breadth than placebo recipients (P = 0.0014).

The sample's treatment or condition label is to be understood as: some 20 received Ad26.COV2.S at low or high dose, single or two shots; five or six received placebo; per-sample allocation not given. Repertoires of vaccine and placebo recipients were sequenced from samples taken on day 63 after the first injection. In Cohort 1b, around 23 adults aged 18-55 years were enrolled at a single site in Boston, USA, between 29 July and 7 August 2020. As a vaccine, Ad26.COV2.S was a replication-incompetent adenovirus type 26 vector that expressed a prefusion-stabilized SARS-CoV-2 spike protein derived from the original Wuhan strain. V sheds 5 bases and J sheds 4 bases, leaving 13 bases between their ends. CDR1 and CDR2 are drawn from the germline V gene (reference sequence): SGHNT, YYREEE. Taken from cysteine to phenylalanine, the CDR3 has 14 residues. Solely the CDR3 DNA is kept, with 42 bases framed from the first base.

The immunoSEQ Assay was the method used to sequence TCRbeta CDR3 regions. After extraction, genomic DNA underwent amplification by bias-controlled multiplex PCR, followed by high-throughput sequencing. Per the source publication's procedure: To quantify the absolute abundance of each unique TCRbeta CDR3 region, sequences were collapsed and filtered. T cell fraction was estimated by normalizing TCRbeta template counts to usable DNA, which was measured by amplifying reference genes present in all nucleated cells. Repertoire TCRs were annotated as SARS-CoV-2-specific by exact matching of V gene, CDR3 amino acid sequence and J gene to a known reactive TCR set. The reference SARS-CoV-2 TCR set was obtained from MIRA and was filtered for enrichment in COVID-19-positive ImmuneCODE repertoires, whereby public or cross-reactive TCRs were removed. Using the MIRA antigens, annotated TCRs were further analysed by specific ORF or by position within an ORF. Breadth was defined as annotated unique rearrangements over total unique productive rearrangements; depth was the summed frequency of those rearrangements. Two-sided Wilcoxon rank-sum tests were applied when comparing TCR breadth between groups. Held by TCRdb, this immuneACCESS table contains in-frame sequences only and omits some clones. Under half of the omission traces to an unresolved V gene where checked; the cause of the rest is unknown. The V and J calls and clone size were taken over from that table, and D and trimming were inferred from the DNA. The sample contains 400,000 to 450,000 clones, about nine tenths of them found a single time. Of the sample, around 1.7% is held by the ten largest clones.

Concerning this clone: Its antigen is still unknown. The sample holds no much larger clone one base away, and base qualities are not on file.

This chain is built from TRBV5-4 and TRBJ2-1; TRBD2 is a possible D gene, resting on 6 matching bases. This clonotype was sampled from a person aged 18-65 years who received the Ad26.COV2.S COVID-19 vaccine or a placebo. Material: peripheral blood, obtained in a trial of Ad26.COV2.S vaccine versus placebo. The CDR3: CASRRNREYNEQFF. Here is the DNA: TGTGCCAGCAGGCGCAACCGGGAGTACAATGAGCAGTTCTTC.